This T cell receptor (beta chain) was sequenced in a study of shared clonotypes between healthy human individuals. Overall study results and limits: Clonotypes not shared had lower generation probabilities than those common to all four donors.

The protocol was immunoSEQ multiplex PCR, while the TCRdb copy is restricted to in-frame clones and leaves out a portion. This sample has 300,000 or so clones, with 74% found just once. On this clone itself: Its antigen remains unknown.

Germline assignment: CDR1 SGHKS and CDR2 YYEKEE (reference sequence). V gave up 0 bases and J gave up 0 bases, with 7 bases separating them. The CDR3 length is 16 residues. This clonotype was obtained from a man in his thirties or forties in good health. What was sequenced was memory CD4+ T cells sorted from blood. The subset: CD45RA-negative fraction. The chain recombines TRBV5-5 with TRBJ2-6; D unclear. CDR3 nucleotides: TGTGCCAGCAGCTTGGGAAGTAGCTCTGGGGCCAACGTCCTGACTTTC. This codes for CASSLGSSSGANVLTF.